What follows are 8 T cell receptor beta chains derived from one specimen sequenced in a study of cytomegalovirus exposure and HLA in healthy donors. Primers: 60 Vbeta forward and 13 Jbeta reverse. Libraries were prepared by immunoSEQ multiplex PCR; TCRdb keeps only in-frame clonotypes and omits some of them. The table lists more than 75,000 clones, roughly four fifths of them singletons. Sequencing was done on a sample of PBMCs. The receptor source for this set is a woman aged 45-65 years in good health and CMV-seropositive.

This clone came up once. The DNA for the CDR3 is TGCGCCAGCAGTGAGTCGGAGGAGCCCCAGCATTTT. Its protein is CASSESEEPQHF. This sequence joins TRBV10-1 and TRBJ1-5; no reliable D call. Per the germline V gene, CDR1 is WNHNN and CDR2 is SYGVQD (reference sequence). Trimming stripped 0 bases from V and 8 bases from J, with 5 bases between. This CDR3 region has 12 residues.

The chain recombines TRBV7-2 with TRBJ1-4; D is ambiguous. Germline V gene data show CDR1 as SGHTA and CDR2 as FQGNSA. The CDR3 contains 14 residues. Trimming removed 5 bases from V and 4 bases from J, with 11 bases in between. The CDR3, as DNA: TGTGCCAGCAGCAGAAAGAGCTATAATGAAAAACTGTTTTTT. Translating gives CASSRKSYNEKLFF.

This rearrangement joins TRBV30 to TRBJ1-5, with 8 positions matching TRBD1. Germline CDR1 is GTSNPN and CDR2 is SVGIG (reference sequence). The CDR3 contains 19 residues. V shed 0 bases and J 2 bases; nucleotides not matched to a gene: 15. The CDR3 sequence is CAWSVDRQGAISGNQPQHF. The CDR3 DNA reads as TGTGCCTGGAGTGTGGATCGGCAGGGGGCGATATCAGGCAATCAGCCCCAGCATTTT.

This sequence joins TRBV2 and TRBJ1-2, with 7 bases lining up with TRBD1. The CDR3 totals 14 residues. Germline loops: CDR1 SNHLY, CDR2 FYNNEI. The V gene end was trimmed by 6 bases and the J gene end by 8 bases; junction bases not matched to a gene: 12. This CDR3 is CASRPPGQRGGYTF. The CDR3 DNA is TGTGCCAGCAGGCCCCCGGGACAGCGTGGGGGCTACACCTTC.

J is TRBJ2-3 and V is TRBV9; D gene ambiguous. This CDR3 spans 14 amino acids. V was shortened by 2 bases and J by 2 bases, with 9 bases between the two germline ends. CDR1 and CDR2 from the germline V gene are SGDLS and YYNGEE. CDR3 DNA sequence: TGTGCCAGCAGCGTGGGCAGAAACACAGATACGCAGTATTTT. It encodes CASSVGRNTDTQYF.

This chain joins TRBV7-8 and TRBJ2-7; 9 nucleotides align to TRBD2. The germline V gene has CDR1 SGHVS and CDR2 FQNEAQ. With V trimmed by 7 bases and J by 2 bases, 9 bases remained unmatched. The CDR3 extends over 15 amino acids. For the CDR3, the DNA is TGTGCCAGCACCGAGGCGCTAGCGGGGACCTACGAGCAGTACTTC. Translating gives CASTEALAGTYEQYF.

This clone was seen more than once but under ten times. This chain joins TRBV5-6 and TRBJ2-3; D not certain. Germline V gives CDR1 SGHDT, CDR2 YYEEEE. This CDR3 comprises 15 residues. Trimming stripped 4 bases from V and 3 bases from J, with 15 bases between. CDR3 sequence: CASSPSGLLTDTQYF. In DNA, the CDR3 is TGTGCCAGCAGCCCGTCCGGGTTACTTACAGATACGCAGTATTTT.

This rearrangement joins TRBV28 to TRBJ1-5, with a weak D call TRBD1 (5 bases). The CDR3 runs to 12 residues. Looked up from germline, CDR1 is MDHEN and CDR2 is SYDVKM. V shed 7 bases and J shed 6 bases, with 10 bases lying between them. The chain's CDR3 is CASKGAGQPQHF. The CDR3 DNA follows: TGTGCCAGCAAAGGGGCAGGTCAGCCCCAGCATTTT.